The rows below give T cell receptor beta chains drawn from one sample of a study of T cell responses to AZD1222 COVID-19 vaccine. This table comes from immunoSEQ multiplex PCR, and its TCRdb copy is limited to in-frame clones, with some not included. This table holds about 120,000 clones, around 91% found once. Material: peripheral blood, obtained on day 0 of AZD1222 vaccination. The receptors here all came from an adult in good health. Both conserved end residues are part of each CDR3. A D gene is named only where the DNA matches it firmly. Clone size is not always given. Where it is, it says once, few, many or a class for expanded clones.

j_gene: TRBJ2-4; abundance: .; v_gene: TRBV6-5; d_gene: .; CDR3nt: TGTGCCAGCAGTCAGGGGGGGAGAGCCAAAAACATTCAGTACTTC; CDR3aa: CASSQGGRAKNIQYF
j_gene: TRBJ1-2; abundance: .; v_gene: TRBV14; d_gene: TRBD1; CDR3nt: TGTGCCAGCAGCCAAGCCGGGACAGGGGCCTATGGCTACACCTTC; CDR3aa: CASSQAGTGAYGYTF
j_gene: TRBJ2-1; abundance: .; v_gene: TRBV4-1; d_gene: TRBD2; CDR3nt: TGCGCCAGCAGCGGGGGACTAGCGGGGCTTGAGCAGTTCTTC; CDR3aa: CASSGGLAGLEQFF
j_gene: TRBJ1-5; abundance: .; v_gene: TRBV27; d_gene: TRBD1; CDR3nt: TGTGCCAGCAGTCCGGGACAGGGGCTGCCCCAGCATTTT; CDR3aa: CASSPGQGLPQHF
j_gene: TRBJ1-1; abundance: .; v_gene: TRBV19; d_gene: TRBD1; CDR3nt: TGTGCCAGTAGTGACAGGGGGCGAACTGAAGCTTTCTTT; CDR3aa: CASSDRGRTEAFF
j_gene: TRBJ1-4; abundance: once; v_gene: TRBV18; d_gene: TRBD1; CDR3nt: TGTGCCAGCTCACCCACAGGGGTGGGTGAAAAACTGTTTTTT; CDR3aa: CASSPTGVGEKLFF
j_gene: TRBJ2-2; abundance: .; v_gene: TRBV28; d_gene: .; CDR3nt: TGTGCCAGCAGGGAAGGGGTCACCGGGGAGCTGTTTTTT; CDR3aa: CASREGVTGELFF
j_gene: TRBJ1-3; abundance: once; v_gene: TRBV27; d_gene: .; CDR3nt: TGTGCCAGCAGTTTAAGGGCTGGCTCTGGAAACACCATATATTTT; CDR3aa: CASSLRAGSGNTIYF
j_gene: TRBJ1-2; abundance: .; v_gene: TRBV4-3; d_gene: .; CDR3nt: TGCGCCAGCAGCCAAGATCACGGGCGCTATGGCTACACCTTC; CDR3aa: CASSQDHGRYGYTF
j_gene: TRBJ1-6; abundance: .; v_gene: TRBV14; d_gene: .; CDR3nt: TGTGCCAGCAGTCCAAGGGGGAATTCACCCCTCCACTTT; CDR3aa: CASSPRGNSPLHF
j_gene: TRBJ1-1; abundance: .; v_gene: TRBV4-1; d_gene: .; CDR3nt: TGCGCCAGCAGCCCAGACCCGAGTAGGAGTACTGAAGCTTTCTTT; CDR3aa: CASSPDPSRSTEAFF
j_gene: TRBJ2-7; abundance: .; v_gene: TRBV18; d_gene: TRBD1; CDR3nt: TGTGCCAGCTCACGAATAGGGACAGGGGGCGTCAACGAGCAGTACTTC; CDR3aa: CASSRIGTGGVNEQYF
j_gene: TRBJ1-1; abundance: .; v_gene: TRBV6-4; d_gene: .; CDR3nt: TGTGCCAGCAGCCCCGGGGCCGGTAACACTGAAGCTTTCTTT; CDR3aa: CASSPGAGNTEAFF
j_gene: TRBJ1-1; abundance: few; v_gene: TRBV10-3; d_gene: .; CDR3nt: TGTGCCATCAGTGAGTCGCACCCCACTGAAGCTTTCTTT; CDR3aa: CAISESHPTEAFF
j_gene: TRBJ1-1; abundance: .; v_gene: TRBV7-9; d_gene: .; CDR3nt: TGTGCCAGCAGCCAGGGAACAGACACTGAAGCTTTCTTT; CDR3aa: CASSQGTDTEAFF
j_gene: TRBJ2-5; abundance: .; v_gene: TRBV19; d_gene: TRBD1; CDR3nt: TGTGCCAGTAGTATAGGACAGGGATCCGAGACCCAGTACTTC; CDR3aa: CASSIGQGSETQYF
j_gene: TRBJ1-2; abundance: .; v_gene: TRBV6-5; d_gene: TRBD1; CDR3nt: TGTGCCAGCAGCGCAAAGGGACAGGGGCTTGGCTACACCTTC; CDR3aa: CASSAKGQGLGYTF
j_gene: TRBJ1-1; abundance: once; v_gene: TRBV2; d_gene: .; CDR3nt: TGTGCCACCTCCCCACGGCGTCTGAACACTGAAGCTTTCTTT; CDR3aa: CATSPRRLNTEAFF
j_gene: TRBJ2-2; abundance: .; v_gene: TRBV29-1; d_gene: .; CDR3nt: TGCAGCGTTGGGTGGCAGACTAACACCGGGGAGCTGTTTTTT; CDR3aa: CSVGWQTNTGELFF
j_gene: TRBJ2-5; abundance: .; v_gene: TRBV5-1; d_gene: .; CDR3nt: TGCGCCAGCAGGTTGCCGGGGGCTTCCCAAGAGACCCAGTACTTC; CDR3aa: CASRLPGASQETQYF
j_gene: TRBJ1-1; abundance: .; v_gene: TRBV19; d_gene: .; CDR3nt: TGTGCCAGTACTCAAGACCCTGGGACGGTGAACACTGAAGCTTTCTTT; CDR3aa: CASTQDPGTVNTEAFF
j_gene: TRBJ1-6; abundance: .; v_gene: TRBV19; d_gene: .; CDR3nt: TGTGCCAGTAGTATCGGCTTCAGCGGTTCACCCCTCCACTTT; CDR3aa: CASSIGFSGSPLHF
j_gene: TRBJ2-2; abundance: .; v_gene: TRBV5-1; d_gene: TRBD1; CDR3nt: TGCGCCAGCAGCTCCGGGACAGGGGGTTCCGGGGAGCTGTTTTTT; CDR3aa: CASSSGTGGSGELFF
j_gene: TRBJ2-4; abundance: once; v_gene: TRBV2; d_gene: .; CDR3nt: TGTGCCAGTACCTTTTATAAGGGCGGCATTCAGTACTTC; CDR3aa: CASTFYKGGIQYF
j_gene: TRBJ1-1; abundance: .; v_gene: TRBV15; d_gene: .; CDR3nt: TGTGCCACCAGCAGAGATGCGGGGGTGGGCACTGAAGCTTTCTTT; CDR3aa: CATSRDAGVGTEAFF
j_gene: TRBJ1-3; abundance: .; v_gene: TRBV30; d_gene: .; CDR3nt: TGTGCCTGGAGTGTTCGAAACACCATATATTTT; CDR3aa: CAWSVRNTIYF
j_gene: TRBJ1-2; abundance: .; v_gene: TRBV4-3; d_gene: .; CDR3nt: TGCGCCAGCAGTCCTACCGGGACTCCGATCGGCTACACCTTC; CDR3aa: CASSPTGTPIGYTF
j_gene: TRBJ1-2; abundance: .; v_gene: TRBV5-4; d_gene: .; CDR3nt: TGTGCCAGCAGCTTGGACTCAGGGAACTATGGCTACACCTTC; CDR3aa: CASSLDSGNYGYTF
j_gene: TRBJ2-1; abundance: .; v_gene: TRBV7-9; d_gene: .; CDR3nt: TGTGCCAGCAGCAGGTCCGGGACTGTGTCCTACAATGAGCAGTTCTTC; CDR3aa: CASSRSGTVSYNEQFF
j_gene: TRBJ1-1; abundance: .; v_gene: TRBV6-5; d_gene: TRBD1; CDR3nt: TGTGCCAGCAGTTACACCTCCGGGACAGGGGGCAGAAAGGCTTTCTTT; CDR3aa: CASSYTSGTGGRKAFF
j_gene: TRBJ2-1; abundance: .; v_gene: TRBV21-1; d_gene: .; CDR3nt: TGTGCCAGCAGCAAGTCCCGGACCGCGCACTCCTACAATGAGCAGTTCTTC; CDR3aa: CASSKSRTAHSYNEQFF
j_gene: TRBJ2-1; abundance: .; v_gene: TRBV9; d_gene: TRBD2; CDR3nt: TGTGCCAGCAGCGTTCAACTAGCGGGAAGCGATGAGCAGTTCTTC; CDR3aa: CASSVQLAGSDEQFF
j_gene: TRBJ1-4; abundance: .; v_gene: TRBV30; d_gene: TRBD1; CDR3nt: TGTGCCTTACAGGGGGCCGCTAATGAAAAACTGTTTTTT; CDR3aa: CALQGAANEKLFF
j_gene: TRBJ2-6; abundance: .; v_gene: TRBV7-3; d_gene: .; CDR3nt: TGTGCCAGCAGCCCTAGGGATGGGGCCAACGTCCTGACTTTC; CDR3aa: CASSPRDGANVLTF
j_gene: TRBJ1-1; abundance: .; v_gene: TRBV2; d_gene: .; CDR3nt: TGTGCCAGCAGTGAGTGGACAGAGAGGACTGAAGCTTTCTTT; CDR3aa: CASSEWTERTEAFF
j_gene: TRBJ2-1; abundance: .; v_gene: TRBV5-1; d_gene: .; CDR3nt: TGCGCCAGCAGCTTGGGCCAGCGGAAATACAATGAGCAGTTCTTC; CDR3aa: CASSLGQRKYNEQFF
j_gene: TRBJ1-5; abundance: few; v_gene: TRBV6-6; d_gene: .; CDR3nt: TGTGCCTTGGGTGGGGTCAATCAGCCCCAGCATTTT; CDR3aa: CALGGVNQPQHF
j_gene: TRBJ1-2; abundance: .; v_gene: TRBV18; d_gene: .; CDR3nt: TGTGCCAGCTCACCGAACAGGGCCCCCTATGGCTACACCTTC; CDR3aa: CASSPNRAPYGYTF
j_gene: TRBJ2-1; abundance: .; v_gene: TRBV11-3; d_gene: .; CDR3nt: TGTGCCAGCAGCTTAGAACGGGTAGACAATGAGCAGTTCTTC; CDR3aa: CASSLERVDNEQFF
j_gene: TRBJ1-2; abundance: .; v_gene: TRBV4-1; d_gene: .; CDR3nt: TGCGCCAGCAGCCAAGAGCCCGACGGCCCGGGATTCGGTGGCTACACCTTC; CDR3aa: CASSQEPDGPGFGGYTF
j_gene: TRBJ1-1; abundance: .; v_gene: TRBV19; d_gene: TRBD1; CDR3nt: TGTGCCAGTAAAGAAGATTACAGGGGGGGGACTGAAGCTTTCTTT; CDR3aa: CASKEDYRGGTEAFF
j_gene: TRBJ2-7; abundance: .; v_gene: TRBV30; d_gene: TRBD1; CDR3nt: TGTGCCTGGAGTTCCGCGGGACAGGGCATGTACGAGCAGTACTTC; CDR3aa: CAWSSAGQGMYEQYF
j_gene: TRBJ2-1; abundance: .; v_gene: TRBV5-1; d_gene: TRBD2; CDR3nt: TGCGCCAGCAGCCCGACTAGCGGGGGGTTGAATGAGCAGTTCTTC; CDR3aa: CASSPTSGGLNEQFF
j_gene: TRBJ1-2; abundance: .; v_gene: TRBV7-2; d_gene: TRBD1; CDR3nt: TGTGCCAGCAGCCTTTTCGACAGGGGTCTAGGCTACACCTTC; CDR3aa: CASSLFDRGLGYTF